Sequencing of this TCR beta chain was carried out in a study of blood T cell repertoires in COVID-19. Overall study context: Sample material is recorded as cDNA or gDNA derived from T cells, B-cell-depleted T cells, or PBMCs.

Trimming removed 0 bases at V and 2 bases at J, with 8 bases between. This CDR3 spans 14 amino acids. The V gene's germline CDR1 is SGDLS and CDR2 YYNGEE. The assay was immunoSEQ multiplex PCR, and TCRdb's table has in-frame clones only and misses some. The sample includes 150,000 to 200,000 clones, around 85% of them seen just once. This clone was found once. The chain links TRBV9 to TRBJ1-2, with D unresolved. This clonotype was obtained from a man aged 55 to 70 with acute or convalescent COVID-19. Source material: peripheral blood. CDR3 in DNA: TGTGCCAGCAGCGTAGAAGCCGGGAACTATGGCTACACCTTC. The encoded protein is CASSVEAGNYGYTF. The full variable domain, its missing parts supplied by reference TRBV9 and TRBJ1-2, is DSGVTQTPKHLITATGQRVTLRCSPRSGDLSVYWYQQSLDQGLQFLIQYYNGEERAKGNILERFSAQQFPDLHSELNLSSLELGDSALYFCASSVEAGNYGYTFGSGTRLTVV.